The 17 T cell receptor beta chains in this list originate from one sample, sequenced in a study of regulatory T cells in long-lasting Graves disease. As for time point: newly diagnosed GD, antithyroid drugs for less than 3 months. Making the TCR library involved RNA that had been extracted from PBMCs. Investigators prepared the TCR beta libraries by applying iRepertoire HTBI primers and Arm-PCR of CDR3 regions. One entry per CDR3 protein results from TCRdb running MiXCR on the multiplex PCR reads. The table has some 250,000 distinct CDR3 sequences, around 16% seen once; the top ten hold around 20%. The starting material was peripheral blood mononuclear cells (PBMCs), obtained at new diagnosis, from a patient treated with antithyroid drugs. Receptors were obtained from a female donor with Graves disease.

With regard to this clonotype: Just one base apart from a much larger clone, this may be a read error. V gene TRBV20-1 combines with J gene TRBJ2-1; the match to TRBD2 covers 11 bases. Germline CDR1 DFQATT, CDR2 SNEGSKA (reference sequence). CDR3 length: 15 residues. CDR3 nucleotide sequence: TGCAGTGCGGGAACTAGCGGGAGAGGTAGCGATGACCAGTTCTTC. Encoded protein: CSAGTSGRGSDDQFF.

The chain links TRBV11-3 to TRBJ2-7; no definite D call. The germline gives CDR1 SGHNT, CDR2 YENEEA. The V end lost 0 bases, the J end lost 5 bases, and 5 bases lay between the germline ends. CDR3 size: 12 residues. This CDR3 reads CASSLDDDEQYF. The CDR3 DNA is TGTGCCAGCAGCTTAGATGATGACGAGCAGTACTTC.

This clonotype has at least ten counts. V is TRBV30 and J is TRBJ2-7; D remains unclear. This CDR3 spans 13 amino acids. From germline, CDR1 is GTSNPN and CDR2 SVGIG (reference sequence). V was cut by 0 bases and J by 2 bases, with 8 bases left in between. CDR3 sequence reads: CAWSVQPTYEQYF. The DNA for the CDR3 is TGTGCCTGGAGTGTACAACCTACCTACGAGCAGTACTTC.

As for this clonotype: One end of the junction fails to match germline, which may point to a read error. The rearrangement links TRBV25-1 to TRBJ2-5, with TRBD2 identical over 7 bases. Germline V lookup: CDR1 MGHDK, CDR2 SYGVNS. CDR3 length: 15 residues. DNA of the CDR3: TGTGCCAGCAGTGAATCGGGGGGAGGCCAAGAGGCCCAGTACTTC. It yields the protein CASSESGGGQEAQYF.

This clonotype was detected ten times or more. The chain links TRBV10-3 to TRBJ2-7, with TRBD1 identical over 10 bases. Germline V gene lookup returns CDR1 ENHRY and CDR2 SYGVKD. Germline trimming cut 2 bases from V and 3 bases from J; bases unmatched to any gene: 4. The CDR3 is 15 amino acids. In DNA form, the CDR3 reads TGTGCCATCAGTGAGGCCCGGGACAGGGGCTACGAGCAGTACTTC. This sequence encodes CAISEARDRGYEQYF.

This clonotype was detected ten times or more. The chain carries TRBV7-8 and TRBJ2-3; 12 nucleotides line up with TRBD1. CDR3 length: 17 residues. CDR1 and CDR2 from the germline V gene are SGHVS and FQNEAQ. V was pared by 4 bases and J by 2 bases, with 7 bases of the junction left unmatched. CDR3 in DNA: TGTGCCAGCAGCTATCCCGGGACAGGGGGCGTCACAGATACGCAGTATTTT. This gives the protein CASSYPGTGGVTDTQYF.

This clonotype was observed many times. The chain is built from TRBV2 and TRBJ2-7; D not resolved. V was pared by 4 bases and J by 4 bases, with 5 bases between. CDR1 and CDR2 from the germline V gene are SNHLY and FYNNEI. CDR3 length: 11 residues. DNA for the CDR3: TGTGCCAGCAGTGGGCGTTACGAGCAGTACTTC. As protein: CASSGRYEQYF.

This clonotype was seen ten or more times. The rearrangement joins TRBV11-2 to TRBJ1-1; 8 positions agree with TRBD1. The J segment lost 0 bases and the V segment lost 7 bases, leaving 13 bases of the junction unmatched. The germline V gene has CDR1 SGHAT and CDR2 FQNNGV. CDR3 length equals 17 residues. The CDR3 here is CASTAPDRAPMNTEAFF. In nucleotides, the CDR3 is TGTGCCAGCACCGCCCCGGACAGGGCACCCATGAACACTGAAGCTTTCTTT.

In this sample, this clonotype turned up many times. V is TRBV12-3 or TRBV12-4 and J is TRBJ1-4; 8 bases fit TRBD1. CDR3 length: 15 residues. The J segment lost 3 bases and the V segment lost 6 bases, leaving 6 bases of the junction unmatched. The CDR3 coding sequence is TGTGCCAGCAGAGACCAGGGGGCTGCTAATGAAAAACTGTTTTTT. It yields the protein CASRDQGAANEKLFF.

This clonotype was seen ten or more times. V is TRBV20-1 and J is TRBJ1-1; no definite D call. Germline CDR1 reads DFQATT; CDR2 reads SNEGSKA (reference sequence). This CDR3 contains 14 residues. The germline V and J ends were trimmed by 4 bases and 3 bases, with 15 bases remaining between them. Written as DNA, the CDR3 is TGCAGTGCTAAACGGGGAGGTTCGTACACTGAAGCTTTCTTT. It specifies CSAKRGGSYTEAFF.

This clonotype was detected many times. V and J are TRBV20-1 and TRBJ2-7; D possibly matches TRBD1 or TRBD2 (5 bases each). V was cut by 7 bases and J by 0 bases, with 13 bases left in between. There are 13 residues in the CDR3. The germline V gene encodes CDR1 DFQATT and CDR2 SNEGSKA (reference sequence). CDR3 DNA sequence: TGCAGTGGACGGGACGGAAGCTCCTACGAGCAGTACTTC. Amino acids: CSGRDGSSYEQYF.

The sample holds many counts of this clonotype. For the CDR3, the DNA is TGTGCCAGCAGCTTAGAACTAGCGGGCGTAGGGGAGACCCAGTACTTC. As protein: CASSLELAGVGETQYF. J is TRBJ2-5 and V is TRBV7-2; 9 nucleotides align to TRBD2. CDR1 and CDR2 (germline): SGHTA, FQGNSA. V was clipped by 1 base and J by 5 bases; unmatched bases: 8. The length of the CDR3 is 16 residues. Combining the CDR3 with reference TRBV7-2 and TRBJ2-5 gives the whole variable domain GAGVSQSPSNKVTEKGKDVELRCDPISGHTALYWYRQSLGQGLEFLIYFQGNSAPDKSGLPSDRFSAERTGGSVSTLTIQRTQQEDSAVYLCASSLELAGVGETQYFGPGTRLLVL.

In its sample, this clonotype was seen many times. The V and J genes are TRBV11-2 and TRBJ1-2; D gene unclear. There are 15 residues in the CDR3. CDR1 and CDR2 from the germline V gene are SGHAT and FQNNGV. Deletions cut 0 bases from V and 2 bases from J, with 10 bases between. CDR3 residues: CASSLDPSPNYGYTF. The DNA for the CDR3 is TGTGCCAGCAGCTTAGACCCCAGCCCAAACTATGGCTACACCTTC.

This clonotype was counted many times. The rearrangement joins TRBV7-3 to TRBJ1-2, with a weak D call TRBD1 (6 bases). V was cut by 4 bases and J by 5 bases, with 11 bases left in between. Germline CDR1 and CDR2: SGHTA and FQGTGA. This CDR3 spans 13 amino acids. CDR3 sequence: CASSSGDIYGYTF. In DNA form, the CDR3 reads TGTGCCAGCAGCTCAGGGGACATTTATGGCTACACCTTC. Variable domain in full (rest from reference TRBV7-3 and TRBJ1-2): GAGVSQTPSNKVTEKGKYVELRCDPISGHTALYWYRQSLGQGPEFLIYFQGTGAADDSGLPNDRFFAVRPEGSVSTLKIQRTERGDSAVYLCASSSGDIYGYTFGSGTRLTVV.

In this sample, this clonotype turned up many times. The gene calls are TRBV28 and TRBJ2-1, with a weak D call TRBD2 (5 bases). Per the germline V gene, CDR1 is MDHEN and CDR2 is SYDVKM. The CDR3 totals 15 residues. The germline V and J ends were trimmed by 3 bases and 5 bases, with 14 bases remaining between them. Here the CDR3 DNA reads TGTGCCAGCAGTTTCGGGGTAAAAACGAACAATGAGCAGTTCTTC. Amino acid sequence: CASSFGVKTNNEQFF.

The chain is built from TRBV15 and TRBJ2-6; TRBD1 agrees at 9 bases. The CDR3 contains 16 residues. V gave up 3 bases and J gave up 0 bases; unmatched junction bases: 0. Germline CDR1 LNHNV, CDR2 YYDKDF (reference sequence). CDR3 sequence: CATSRTGGSGANVLTF. The CDR3, as DNA: TGTGCCACCAGCAGGACAGGGGGCTCTGGGGCCAACGTCCTGACTTTC.

The rearrangement uses TRBV6-2 or TRBV6-3 and TRBJ2-7, with 8 nucleotides matching TRBD1. The V and J ends lost 8 bases and 2 bases, in that order; junction bases with no gene match: 8. Per germline, CDR1 MNHEY and CDR2 SVGEGT. This CDR3 has 14 residues. CDR3 sequence reads: CASGQGILTYEQYF. For the CDR3, the DNA is TGTGCCAGCGGACAGGGTATCCTTACCTACGAGCAGTACTTC.